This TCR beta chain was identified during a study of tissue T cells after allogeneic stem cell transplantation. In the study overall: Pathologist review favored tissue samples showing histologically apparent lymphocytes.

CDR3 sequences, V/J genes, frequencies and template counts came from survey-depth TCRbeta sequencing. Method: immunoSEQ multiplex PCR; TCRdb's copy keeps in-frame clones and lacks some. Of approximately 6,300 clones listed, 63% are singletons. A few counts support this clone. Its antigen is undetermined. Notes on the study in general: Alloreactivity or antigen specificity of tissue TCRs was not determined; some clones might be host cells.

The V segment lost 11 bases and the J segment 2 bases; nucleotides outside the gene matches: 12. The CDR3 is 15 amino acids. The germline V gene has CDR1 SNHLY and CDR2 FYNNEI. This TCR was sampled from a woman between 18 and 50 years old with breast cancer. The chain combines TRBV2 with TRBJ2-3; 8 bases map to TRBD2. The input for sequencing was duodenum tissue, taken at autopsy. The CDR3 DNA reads TGTGCCCGAAAGCGGGGGAGTGCTCTCACAGATACGCAGTATTTT. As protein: CARKRGSALTDTQYF. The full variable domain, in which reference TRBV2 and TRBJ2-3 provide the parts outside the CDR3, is EPEVTQTPSHQVTQMGQEVILRCVPISNHLYFYWYRQILGQKVEFLVSFYNNEISEKSEIFDDQFSVERPDGSNFTLKIRSTKLEDSAMYFCARKRGSALTDTQYFGPGTRLTVL.